These 11 T cell receptor beta chains share one sample of origin, sequenced in a study of T-cell reconstitution after alpha-beta-depleted transplantation in children. Unique molecular identifiers were used to barcode this TCRbeta library. TCRdb analysed the PCR reads with MiXCR anew, one entry per CDR3 protein. The data show some 200,000 distinct CDR3 sequences, roughly a tenth seen once. Sequenced material: PBMCs, taken before TCRalphabeta/CD19-depleted stem cell transplant. The receptors stem from a child younger than two with acute myeloid leukemia, due to receive a stem cell transplant.

At least ten counts were recorded for this clonotype. The chain employs TRBV27 and TRBJ2-5; 7 positions match TRBD2. The CDR3 contains 15 residues. CDR1 MNHEY and CDR2 SMNVEV come from the germline V gene (reference sequence). V shed 3 bases and J 2 bases; nucleotides not matched to a gene: 6. The CDR3 region is CASSFWGRGQETQYF. CDR3 bases: TGTGCCAGCAGTTTTTGGGGGAGGGGACAAGAGACCCAGTACTTC.

This clonotype was picked up many times. The chain couples TRBV30 to TRBJ1-3; no clear D gene. Trimming cost V 1 base and J 4 bases, with 14 bases left between them. Germline lookup yields CDR1 GTSNPN and CDR2 SVGIG (reference sequence). This CDR3 is 15 amino acids long. The CDR3 reads CAWSGVDLSGNTIYF. CDR3 DNA sequence: TGTGCCTGGAGTGGGGTCGACTTATCCGGAAACACCATATATTTT.

This clonotype has only a few counts. The V gene is TRBV20-1, the J gene TRBJ1-2, with 7 nucleotides matching TRBD1. After removal of 5 bases from V and 4 bases from J, the junction contained 4 bases not matched to a gene. Germline CDR1 is DFQATT and CDR2 is SNEGSKA (reference sequence). This CDR3 has 12 amino acids. The CDR3 bases are TGCAGTGCTCCACAGGGGATCTATGGCTACACCTTC. Protein sequence: CSAPQGIYGYTF.

This clonotype was found many times. The V gene is TRBV29-1, the J gene TRBJ1-1; D gene ambiguous. This CDR3 has 13 residues. V was pared by 6 bases and J by 0 bases, with 11 bases between. Germline V lookup: CDR1 SQVTM, CDR2 ANQGSEA. CDR3 loop: CSVVGYMNTEAFF. The CDR3 nucleotides read TGCAGCGTGGTGGGATACATGAACACTGAAGCTTTCTTT.

This clonotype has ten or more counts. This rearrangement joins TRBV7-8 to TRBJ1-2; a weak D match, TRBD1 (5 bases). Trimming stripped 3 bases from V and 11 bases from J, with 13 bases between. The CDR3 sequence is 12 residues long. Germline V gene sequence: CDR1 SGHVS, CDR2 FQNEAQ. The CDR3 loop is CASSFDWRGYTF. The DNA of the CDR3 is TGTGCCAGCAGCTTCGACTGGAGGGGTTACACCTTC.

J is TRBJ2-2 and V is TRBV27; the D is unclear. V was clipped by 6 bases and J by 2 bases, with 4 bases between them. Germline V CDR1 and CDR2: MNHEY, SMNVEV (reference sequence). CDR3 length: 12 residues. The CDR3 region has the DNA TGTGCCAGCAGACGAAACACCGGGGAGCTGTTTTTT. This sequence encodes CASRRNTGELFF.

Ten or more counts support this clonotype. The V and J genes are TRBV24-1 and TRBJ2-3; TRBD1 matches 7 bases. This CDR3 region has 15 residues. From germline, CDR1 is KGHDR and CDR2 SFDVKD. Germline trimming cut 4 bases from V and 1 base from J; bases unmatched to any gene: 4. CDR3 sequence reads: CATSETGIGTDTQYF. The CDR3 DNA is TGTGCCACCAGTGAGACAGGGATCGGCACAGATACGCAGTATTTT.

This clonotype was observed at least ten times. This rearrangement joins TRBV29-1 to TRBJ1-1; D gene ambiguous. V was pared by 7 bases and J by 6 bases, with 15 bases between. This CDR3 contains 12 residues. Germline V gives CDR1 SQVTM, CDR2 ANQGSEA. The CDR3 DNA reads as TGCAGCGACCTACACCCAGAGGCTGAAGCTTTCTTT. Translated: CSDLHPEAEAFF.

There are many counts of this clonotype. V and J are TRBV20-1 and TRBJ2-5; possibly TRBD1 or TRBD2 for D (5 bases each). CDR3 length equals 14 residues. Germline V gene sequence: CDR1 DFQATT, CDR2 SNEGSKA (reference sequence). Trimming removed 3 bases from V and 3 bases from J, with 14 bases in between. CDR3 region: CSASLDGGKETQYF. CDR3 bases: TGCAGTGCTAGCCTAGATGGGGGTAAAGAGACCCAGTACTTC.

In its sample, this clonotype was seen many times. V usage is TRBV11-1 and J usage is TRBJ2-3; TRBD1 agrees at 10 bases. V was clipped by 5 bases and J by 6 bases; unmatched bases: 8. This CDR3 spans 15 amino acids. Germline V lookup: CDR1 SGHAT, CDR2 FQDESV (reference sequence). The CDR3 protein is CASSRRQGAIDTQYF. The CDR3 coding sequence is TGTGCCAGCAGCCGTCGACAGGGGGCTATCGATACGCAGTATTTT.

This clonotype was detected ten times or more. This chain links TRBV5-1 with TRBJ2-1; TRBD2 might be the D (5 bases). CDR3 length: 15 amino acids. Trimming removed 5 bases at V and 0 bases at J, with 12 bases between. Germline V gene sequence: CDR1 SGHRS, CDR2 YFSETQ. The DNA for the CDR3 is TGCGCCAGCAGGTGGACTTGGAGCTCCTACAATGAGCAGTTCTTC. It yields the protein CASRWTWSSYNEQFF.